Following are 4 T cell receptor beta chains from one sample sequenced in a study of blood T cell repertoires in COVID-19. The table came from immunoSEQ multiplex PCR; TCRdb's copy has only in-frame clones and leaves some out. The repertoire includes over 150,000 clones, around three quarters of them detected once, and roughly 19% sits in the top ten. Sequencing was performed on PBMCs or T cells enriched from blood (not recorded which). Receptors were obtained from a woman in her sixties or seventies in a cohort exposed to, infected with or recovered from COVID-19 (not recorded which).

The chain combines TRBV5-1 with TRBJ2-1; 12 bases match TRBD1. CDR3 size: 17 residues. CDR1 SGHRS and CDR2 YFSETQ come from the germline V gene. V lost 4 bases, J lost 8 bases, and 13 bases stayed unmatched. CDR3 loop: CASSNLLSGTGGDEQFF. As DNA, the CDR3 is TGCGCCAGCAGCAACCTGTTATCCGGGACAGGGGGCGATGAGCAGTTCTTC.

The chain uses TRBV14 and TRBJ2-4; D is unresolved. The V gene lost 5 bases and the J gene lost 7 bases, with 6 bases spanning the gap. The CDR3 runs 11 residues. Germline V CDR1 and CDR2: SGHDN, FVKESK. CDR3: CASSSRNIQYF. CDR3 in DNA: TGTGCCAGCAGCTCGCGGAACATTCAGTACTTC.

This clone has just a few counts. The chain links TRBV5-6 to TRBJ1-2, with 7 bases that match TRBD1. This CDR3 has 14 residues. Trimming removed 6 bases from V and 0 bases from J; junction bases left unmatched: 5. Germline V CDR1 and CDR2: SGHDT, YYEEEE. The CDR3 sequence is CASKKTGTNYGYTF. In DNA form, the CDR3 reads TGTGCCAGCAAAAAGACAGGGACTAACTATGGCTACACCTTC.

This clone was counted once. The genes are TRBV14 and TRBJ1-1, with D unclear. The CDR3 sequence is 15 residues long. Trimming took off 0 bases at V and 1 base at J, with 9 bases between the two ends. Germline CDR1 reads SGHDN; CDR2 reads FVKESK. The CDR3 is CASSQDRGPNTEAFF. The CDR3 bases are TGTGCCAGCAGCCAAGATCGAGGCCCGAACACTGAAGCTTTCTTT.